The present T cell receptor beta chain was sequenced within a study of metastatic and nonmetastatic thyroid tumors. General study findings and limits: Reported TCR beta diversity, measured in blood and tumor, was significantly higher for malignant thyroid tumors than for benign nodules.

CDR1 SNHLY and CDR2 FYNNEI come from the germline V gene. CDR3 size: 14 residues. Unmatched junction bases numbered 8, after V lost 3 bases and J lost 9 bases. This clone was recorded a few times. What it recognizes is unknown. TCRdb re-clonotyped the PCR reads through MiXCR. The table has some 41,000 clones, approximately 13% seen once. No patient had received any treatment before thyroid surgery. The chain combines TRBV2 with TRBJ2-1; TRBD2 matches 7 bases. The sequenced material came from blood. The sequence derives from a female donor with papillary thyroid cancer or a benign thyroid nodule (not recorded which). Some clones in this sample may be carry-over from other donors' samples. The CDR3 DNA sequence: TGTGCCAGCAGTGAGGGGGGAGGGCAGAGTGAGCAGTTCTTC. The encoded protein is CASSEGGGQSEQFF.